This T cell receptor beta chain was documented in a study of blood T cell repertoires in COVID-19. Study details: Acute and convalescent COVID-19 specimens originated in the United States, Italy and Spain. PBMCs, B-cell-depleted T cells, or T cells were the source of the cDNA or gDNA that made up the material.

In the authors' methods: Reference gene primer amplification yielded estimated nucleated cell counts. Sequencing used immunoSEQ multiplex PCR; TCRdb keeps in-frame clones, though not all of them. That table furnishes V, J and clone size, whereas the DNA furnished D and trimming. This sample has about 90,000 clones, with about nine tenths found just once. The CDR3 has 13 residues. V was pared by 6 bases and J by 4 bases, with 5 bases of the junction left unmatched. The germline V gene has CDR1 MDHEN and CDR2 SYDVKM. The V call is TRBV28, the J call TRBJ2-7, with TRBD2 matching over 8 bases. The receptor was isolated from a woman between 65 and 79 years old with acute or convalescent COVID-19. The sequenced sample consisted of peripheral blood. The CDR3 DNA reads TGTGCCAGCAGGACGAGCGGGGGATACGAGCAGTACGTC. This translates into CASRTSGGYEQYV.